What follows are 31 T cell receptor beta chains derived from one specimen sequenced in a study of shared clonotypes between healthy human individuals. Measured with immunoSEQ multiplex PCR; TCRdb has only the in-frame clones, and not every one. The sample has over 850,000 clones, around 78% seen once. Sequences were obtained from memory CD4+ T cells from PBMCs. Subset specified: CD45RA-negative fraction. The receptors were gathered from a man between 18 and 29 years old in good health. Some clones in this sample may be carry-over from other donors' samples.

The chain couples TRBV4-1 to TRBJ2-1; maybe TRBD1 (6 bases). V lost 4 bases and J lost 4, with 14 bases in between. The CDR3 loop spans 15 amino acids. Germline V CDR1 and CDR2: MGHRA, YSYEKL. The CDR3 loop reads CASSRDTGSYNEQFF. DNA for the CDR3: TGCGCCAGCAGCCGAGACACAGGGAGTTACAATGAGCAGTTCTTC.

This clone has only a few counts. The chain carries TRBV7-9 and TRBJ2-3; tentative D call: TRBD2 (5 bases). Germline CDR1 is SEHNR and CDR2 is FQNEAQ (reference sequence). This CDR3 contains 16 residues. Trimming cost V 3 bases and J 0 bases, with 13 bases left between them. The CDR3 DNA follows: TGTGCCAGCAGCTTCTACTCAGCGGCTAGCACAGATACGCAGTATTTT. It encodes CASSFYSAASTDTQYF.

This chain joins TRBV5-1 and TRBJ2-7; D unclear. V gave up 0 bases and J gave up 2 bases, with 12 bases separating them. Per the germline V gene, CDR1 is SGHRS and CDR2 is YFSETQ. CDR3 length equals 15 residues. The CDR3 DNA reads TGCGCCAGCAGCTTGGAAGTGGGCAGTGCCTACGAGCAGTACTTC. It is translated as CASSLEVGSAYEQYF.

The gene calls are TRBV18 and TRBJ2-7, with D perhaps TRBD1 (6 bases). The germline V gene has CDR1 KGHSH and CDR2 LQKENI. CDR3 size: 13 residues. The V and J ends lost 3 bases and 5 bases respectively, with 11 bases between them. The CDR3 coding sequence is TGTGCCAGCTCACCCCAACAGGGTAACGAGCAGTACTTC. Protein: CASSPQQGNEQYF.

Comments on this clone: A much larger clone lies a single base off, so this may be a read error. This rearrangement joins TRBV6-1 to TRBJ2-1, with D possibly being TRBD1 or TRBD2 (5 bases each). There are 11 residues in the CDR3. V was shortened by 5 bases and J by 13 bases, with 12 bases between the two germline ends. Germline values: CDR1 MNHNS, CDR2 SASEGT. CDR3 in DNA: TGTGCCAGCAGTCACCGGGGCCCTCAGTTCTTC. Translation gives CASSHRGPQFF.

CDR3 DNA: TGTGCCAGCAGTTTACAAGGGACAGGGGGCAAATCGACCTTC. This encodes CASSLQGTGGKSTF. The rearrangement links TRBV27 to TRBJ1-2; 12 positions agree with TRBD1. This CDR3 is 14 amino acids long. J gave up 14 bases and V 2 bases, and 9 bases lay outside the gene matches. Germline V gene lookup returns CDR1 MNHEY and CDR2 SMNVEV (reference sequence).

The genes are TRBV7-3 and TRBJ1-1; no clear D gene. Germline V gene lookup returns CDR1 SGHTA and CDR2 FQGTGA. Trimming pared 5 bases from V and 6 bases from J, leaving 13 bases between. This CDR3 spans 13 amino acids. CDR3 residues: CASSRAPFSEAFF. The CDR3 region has the DNA TGTGCCAGCAGCCGGGCCCCGTTTTCTGAAGCTTTCTTT.

V gene TRBV18 combines with J gene TRBJ2-7, with TRBD1 matching over 9 bases. Looked up from germline, CDR1 is KGHSH and CDR2 is LQKENI. J lost 7 bases, V lost 2 bases, and 9 bases had no gene match. CDR3 length: 15 amino acids. Written as DNA, the CDR3 is TGTGCCAGCTCACCAAACCGGGACAGGGCAGGGGAGCAGTACTTC. This sequence encodes CASSPNRDRAGEQYF.

This clone was counted a few times. The rearrangement joins TRBV27 to TRBJ2-7; 8 bases align to TRBD1. Unmatched junction bases numbered 9, after V lost 3 bases and J lost 2 bases. This CDR3 is built from 16 residues. Germline lookup yields CDR1 MNHEY and CDR2 SMNVEV (reference sequence). This CDR3 is CASSFSRQGRPYEQYF. The CDR3 DNA reads as TGTGCCAGCAGTTTCTCGAGACAGGGGCGACCCTACGAGCAGTACTTC.

The chain combines TRBV19 with TRBJ1-5; 8 nucleotides align to TRBD1. V lost 3 bases and J lost 5; bases outside the gene matches: 12. Germline V gene data show CDR1 as LNHDA and CDR2 as SQIVND (reference sequence). The CDR3 contains 17 residues. The CDR3 here is CASSMSRQGAPHQPQHF. The CDR3 nucleotides are TGTGCCAGTAGTATGTCTCGGCAGGGGGCACCCCATCAGCCCCAGCATTTT.

This chain connects TRBV6-1 to TRBJ2-3, with 10 bases that match TRBD2. V was pared by 8 bases and J by 5 bases, with 10 bases of the junction left unmatched. Germline loops: CDR1 MNHNS, CDR2 SASEGT. This CDR3 has 15 residues. CDR3 nucleotides: TGTGCCAGCGGTAAACTAGCGGGAATCGAAGATACGCAGTATTTT. Translating gives CASGKLAGIEDTQYF.

This clone was observed a single time. Here the CDR3 reads CASTVDPFTGELFF. In nucleotides, the CDR3 is TGCGCCAGCACCGTTGACCCGTTCACCGGGGAGCTGTTTTTT. The rearrangement joins TRBV5-1 to TRBJ2-2; D unresolved. The germline V gene encodes CDR1 SGHRS and CDR2 YFSETQ. This CDR3 region has 14 residues. V lost 6 bases to trimming and J lost 4 bases, with 13 bases between them.

This clone has just a few counts. The final CDR3 position lacks the conserved phenylalanine or tryptophan, pointing to a likely read error. No DNA is shown, since the ends of the CDR3 on it are uncertain; the CDR3 is the one TCRdb lists. This chain connects TRBV14 to TRBJ1-5. With termini counted, the CDR3 has 9 amino acids. Per the germline V gene, CDR1 is SGHDN and CDR2 is FVKESK. CDR3 amino acids: CASSRSRRG.

The genes are TRBV7-9 and TRBJ1-1; no clear D. The CDR3 is made up of 13 amino acids. Germline CDR1 and CDR2: SEHNR and FQNEAQ (reference sequence). Trimming removed 1 base from V and 9 bases from J, with 12 bases in between. The CDR3 loop reads CASSLGQGRKAFF. CDR3 coding DNA: TGTGCCAGCAGCTTAGGCCAAGGCCGTAAAGCTTTCTTT.

The rearrangement uses TRBV5-6 and TRBJ2-7; D ambiguous. The length of the CDR3 is 12 residues. Germline V CDR1 and CDR2: SGHDT, YYEEEE. Trimming removed 2 bases at V and 4 bases at J, with 7 bases between. The CDR3, as DNA: TGTGCCAGCAGCTTCGATGGGTACGAGCAGTACTTC. This encodes CASSFDGYEQYF.

This chain links TRBV4-1 with TRBJ2-7; 8 bases line up with TRBD2. The CDR3 totals 16 residues. V was clipped by 4 bases and J by 3 bases; unmatched bases: 11. CDR1 and CDR2 from the germline V gene are MGHRA and YSYEKL. CDR3 DNA: TGCGCCAGCAGCCTCCTCGGGGGGGGCCTCTACTACGAGCAGTACTTC. Residues: CASSLLGGGLYYEQYF.

The chain joins TRBV6-5 to TRBJ1-2, with D possibly being TRBD1 (6 bases). CDR1 is MNHEY, CDR2 SVGAGI, per germline. This CDR3 is built from 12 residues. The germline V and J ends were trimmed by 6 bases and 4 bases, with 9 bases remaining between them. CDR3 DNA sequence: TGTGCCAGCAGCGGGGGCACCTATGGCTACACCTTC. Its protein is CASSGGTYGYTF.

On this clone itself: Other DNA variants within this sample encode the same CDR3. The chain employs TRBV5-1 and TRBJ2-2, with a weak D call TRBD2 (6 bases). This CDR3 has 16 residues. The V and J ends lost 2 bases and 2 bases respectively, with 13 bases between them. CDR1 and CDR2 (germline): SGHRS, YFSETQ. CDR3 region: CASSFLAGSNTGELFF. DNA of the CDR3: TGCGCCAGCAGCTTCTTGGCGGGGAGTAACACCGGGGAGCTGTTTTTT.

The genes are TRBV28 and TRBJ2-1, with 13 positions matching TRBD2. The CDR3 length is 21 residues. Germline V gene data show CDR1 as MDHEN and CDR2 as SYDVKM. The V gene end was trimmed by 4 bases and the J gene end by 8 bases; junction bases not matched to a gene: 23. CDR3 DNA sequence: TGTGCCAGCAGTTCACCTTCCGGGACACAACTAGCGGGAGGGCTCCTGGATGAGCAGTTCTTC. Amino acid sequence: CASSSPSGTQLAGGLLDEQFF.

The V call is TRBV14, the J call TRBJ2-7; D not certain. This CDR3 is built from 12 residues. V shed 1 base and J shed 6 bases, with 7 bases lying between them. The germline V gene encodes CDR1 SGHDN and CDR2 FVKESK. As DNA, the CDR3 is TGTGCCAGCAGCCAAGGTAGGGCCGAGCAGTACTTC. Amino acids: CASSQGRAEQYF.

The count of this clone is one. The chain combines TRBV25-1 with TRBJ1-1; D call uncertain. From germline, CDR1 is MGHDK and CDR2 SYGVNS. Trimming took 7 bases from V and 0 from J, leaving 18 bases between them. CDR3 size: 16 residues. CDR3 DNA: TGTGCCAGCACCAGCACAACAGCCTACATGAACACTGAAGCTTTCTTT. It translates to CASTSTTAYMNTEAFF. The variable domain in full, with the rest retrieved from reference TRBV25-1 and TRBJ1-1, is EADIYQTPRYLVIGTGKKITLECSQTMGHDKMYWYQQDPGMELHLIHYSYGVNSTEKGDLSSESTVSRIRTEHFPLTLESARPSHTSQYLCASTSTTAYMNTEAFFGQGTRLTVV.

The chain joins TRBV9 to TRBJ1-2; a weak D match, TRBD1 (6 bases). The CDR3 covers 15 residues. CDR1 is SGDLS and CDR2 is YYNGEE in the germline V gene. V lost 2 bases to trimming and J lost 4 bases, with 15 bases between them. The CDR3 here is CASSVEQGRGYGYTF. CDR3 coding DNA: TGTGCCAGCAGCGTGGAACAGGGACGGGGCTATGGCTACACCTTC.

This chain connects TRBV29-1 to TRBJ2-1, with 8 positions matching TRBD2. CDR1 and CDR2 from the germline V gene are SQVTM and ANQGSEA. This CDR3 contains 15 residues. V lost 3 bases, J lost 4 bases, and 8 bases stayed unmatched. The CDR3 here is CSVEGGLVPYNEQFF. The CDR3 DNA sequence: TGCAGCGTTGAGGGGGGACTAGTGCCGTACAATGAGCAGTTCTTC.

The chain uses TRBV5-4 and TRBJ2-5; 7 nucleotides align to TRBD1. There are 15 residues in the CDR3. The J segment lost 1 base and the V segment lost 3 bases, leaving 6 bases of the junction unmatched. CDR1 is SGHNT and CDR2 is YYREEE in the germline V gene (reference sequence). The CDR3 DNA follows: TGTGCCAGCAGCTCTAGACAGGGAATCCAAGAGACCCAGTACTTC. Its protein is CASSSRQGIQETQYF.

This clone occurred a few times. J is TRBJ1-1 and V is TRBV11-1, with D maybe TRBD1 (5 bases). Germline CDR1 SGHAT, CDR2 FQDESV (reference sequence). The ends were cut back, 5 bases at V and 6 bases at J, with 10 bases in the middle. This CDR3 spans 12 amino acids. CDR3 region: CASSRAGPEAFF. The CDR3 region has the DNA TGTGCCAGCAGCCGCGCGGGACCTGAAGCTTTCTTT.

This clone was seen a few times. J is TRBJ1-2 and V is TRBV2; D might be TRBD1 (5 bases). CDR3 length equals 15 residues. Between the trimmed V and J ends, which lost 6 bases and 5 bases, there was a span of 19 bases. CDR1 and CDR2 from the germline V gene are SNHLY and FYNNEI. In DNA, the CDR3 is TGTGCCAGCAGCGGACAACACGGACCCCTTTATGGCTACACCTTC. Translating it yields CASSGQHGPLYGYTF.

The genes are TRBV7-8 and TRBJ1-3, with D possibly TRBD1 on 6 matching bases. The CDR3 runs to 13 residues. With 4 bases removed from V and 4 bases from J, the gap between germline ends came to 8 bases. The germline V gene encodes CDR1 SGHVS and CDR2 FQNEAQ. This CDR3 reads CASSWGHGNTIYF. CDR3 DNA: TGTGCCAGCAGCTGGGGACACGGAAACACCATATATTTT. The whole variable domain, remainder taken from reference TRBV7-8 and TRBJ1-3, is GAGVSQSPRYKVAKRGQDVALRCDPISGHVSLFWYQQALGQGPEFLTYFQNEAQLDKSGLPSDRFFAERPEGSVSTLKIQRTQQEDSAVYLCASSWGHGNTIYFGEGSWLTVV.

V gene TRBV18 combines with J gene TRBJ2-1; D is possibly TRBD2 (5 bases). CDR3 length equals 14 residues. Germline CDR1 is KGHSH and CDR2 is LQKENI. Trimming removed 4 bases from V and 1 base from J, with 8 bases in between. The CDR3 DNA reads TGTGCCAGCTCACGGGGAGCTTCCTACAATGAGCAGTTCTTC. It translates to CASSRGASYNEQFF.

The chain links TRBV5-4 to TRBJ2-7; 8 bases align to TRBD1. V lost 2 bases to trimming and J lost 5 bases; unmatched junction nucleotides: 6. The germline V gene has CDR1 SGHNT and CDR2 YYREEE (reference sequence). The CDR3 loop spans 14 amino acids. CDR3 sequence: CASSFGQGNDEQYF. DNA of the CDR3: TGTGCCAGCAGCTTCGGACAGGGCAACGACGAGCAGTACTTC.

The V call is TRBV5-8, the J call TRBJ2-5; D may match TRBD1 or TRBD2 (6 bases each). Trimming stripped 6 bases from V and 4 bases from J, with 13 bases between. Germline CDR1 reads SGHTS; CDR2 reads YDEGEE. This CDR3 comprises 13 residues. DNA of the CDR3: TGTGCCAGCAACAGGGAGGTACGAGAGACCCAGTACTTC. Protein product: CASNREVRETQYF.

This rearrangement joins TRBV28 to TRBJ1-1; 8 bases are a match to TRBD1. The CDR3 totals 14 residues. The V gene's germline CDR1 is MDHEN and CDR2 SYDVKM. After removal of 2 bases from V and 8 bases from J, the junction contained 7 bases not matched to a gene. This CDR3 is CASSLVGQGPEAFF. The CDR3 coding sequence is TGTGCCAGCAGTTTAGTTGGACAGGGCCCCGAAGCTTTCTTT.